This TCR beta chain was recovered during a study of CD8 T cells in Susac syndrome. The CDR3 runs 15 residues. CDR1 MNHEY and CDR2 SMNVEV come from the germline V gene (reference sequence). V shed 0 bases and J shed 6 bases, with 15 bases lying between them. Sequencing of TCR beta was undertaken in CD8+ and CD4+ T cells derived from blood. TEMRA cells were FACS-enriched and CD8+ and CD4+ T cells negatively isolated. For this clonotype: Antigen: not known.

Whole-study results and caveats: The number of individuals included in the study's TCR sequencing and HLA analysis was acknowledged as relatively small.

Reverse transcription of 0.5 to 1 ug RNA used random hexamers. The immunoSEQ assay covered 54 Vbeta and 13 Jbeta segments for CDR3. TCRdb itself ran the immunoSEQ multiplex PCR reads through MiXCR, one entry per CDR3 protein. The sample shows a few hundred thousand distinct CDR3 sequences, approximately 90% of them seen only once. The chain combines TRBV27 with TRBJ2-7; D remains ambiguous. The clonotype comes from a human donor with multiple sclerosis. The sample consisted of CD4+ T cells from PBMCs. CDR3 sequence: CASSLSRAGSFEQYF. The CDR3 DNA sequence: TGTGCCAGCAGTTTATCAAGGGCCGGAAGCTTCGAGCAGTACTTC.